The next 12 T cell receptor beta chains were all read from a single sample in a study of PD-1 blockade in classical Hodgkin lymphoma. Method: immunoSEQ multiplex PCR; TCRdb's copy keeps in-frame clones and lacks some. The table has approximately 25,000 clones, 55% to 85% seen once. Indicated time point: cycle 4 day 1 (C4D1), after less than 7 weeks of nivolumab. All the patients suffered relapse after autologous stem cell transplantation, and brentuximab vedotin exposure differed. The sample consisted of peripheral blood mononuclear cells (PBMCs), taken before the fourth cycle of nivolumab. The receptors come from a human donor with classical Hodgkin lymphoma.

The chain joins TRBV7-8 to TRBJ2-5; D gene uncertain. CDR1 and CDR2 (germline): SGHVS, FQNEAQ. V lost 3 bases and J 1 base, leaving 6 bases between the germline ends. This CDR3 spans 13 amino acids. CDR3 protein: CASSLELQETQYF. Written as DNA, the CDR3 is TGTGCCAGCAGCTTGGAGCTCCAAGAGACCCAGTACTTC.

This chain links TRBV5-8 with TRBJ2-6; the match to TRBD1 covers 8 bases. In germline, CDR1 is SGHTS, CDR2 YDEGEE. V was clipped by 0 bases and J by 2 bases; unmatched bases: 1. This CDR3 is built from 16 residues. CDR3 in amino acids: CASSLEQGAGANVLTF. The DNA for the CDR3 is TGTGCCAGCAGCTTGGAACAGGGGGCTGGGGCCAACGTCCTGACTTTC.

This clone was seen a few times. The chain joins TRBV4-2 to TRBJ2-1; perhaps TRBD1 as D (5 bases). CDR3 length: 15 residues. Germline CDR1 and CDR2: LGHNA and YNFKEQ. V lost 4 bases, J lost 5 bases, and 15 bases lay in between. The CDR3 DNA sequence: TGTGCCAGCAGCCTGTCCCCAGGGTTCGACAATGAGCAGTTCTTC. This sequence encodes CASSLSPGFDNEQFF.

The V gene is TRBV7-9, the J gene TRBJ2-3; 7 bases align to TRBD1. With 2 bases clipped from V and 4 bases from J, the junction kept 3 bases outside the gene matches. Germline loops: CDR1 SEHNR, CDR2 FQNEAQ (reference sequence). This CDR3 has 14 residues. The CDR3 sequence is CASSLQGVSDTQYF. The CDR3 nucleotides read TGTGCCAGCAGCTTACAGGGGGTTTCAGATACGCAGTATTTT.

The chain employs TRBV4-1 and TRBJ2-1, with no clear D. V was clipped by 6 bases and J by 6 bases, with 6 bases between them. CDR3 length equals 11 residues. In germline, CDR1 is MGHRA, CDR2 YSYEKL. The CDR3 bases are TGCGCCAGCAGTCAAAGCAATGAGCAGTTCTTC. It translates to CASSQSNEQFF.

This clone was observed a handful of times. The chain employs TRBV7-2 and TRBJ2-3, with D maybe TRBD2 (6 bases). The V end lost 1 base, the J end lost 2 bases, and 7 bases lay between the germline ends. This CDR3 comprises 14 residues. From germline, CDR1 is SGHTA and CDR2 FQGNSA. The CDR3 coding sequence is TGTGCCAGCAGCTTAGAACTAGCCACAGATACGCAGTATTTT. Protein product: CASSLELATDTQYF.

V gene TRBV27 combines with J gene TRBJ2-5; 10 nucleotides agree with TRBD1. TRBJ2-7 matches the DNA end more closely, so the J call is doubtful. Looked up from germline, CDR1 is MNHEY and CDR2 is SMNVEV (reference sequence). The CDR3 loop spans 15 amino acids. Here the CDR3 reads CASSLLGQGSYEQYF. In DNA form, the CDR3 reads TGTGCCAGCAGTTTATTGGGACAGGGGTCCTACGAGCAGTACTTC.

The chain links TRBV5-1 to TRBJ2-7; 10 positions agree with TRBD2. The junction had 2 bases not matched to a gene; V was cut back by 2 bases and J by 0 bases. The CDR3 loop spans 15 amino acids. The germline V gene has CDR1 SGHRS and CDR2 YFSETQ. CDR3 amino acids: CASSFTSGISYEQYF. The CDR3 region has the DNA TGCGCCAGCAGCTTTACTAGCGGGATCTCCTACGAGCAGTACTTC.

This clone was counted a few times. This chain joins TRBV5-4 and TRBJ1-2, with D uncertain. Trimming removed 2 bases from V and 4 bases from J, with 6 bases in between. Germline lookup yields CDR1 SGHNT and CDR2 YYREEE (reference sequence). The CDR3 is 12 amino acids. CDR3 in amino acids: CASSFGAYGYTF. DNA for the CDR3: TGTGCCAGCAGCTTCGGAGCCTATGGCTACACCTTC.

This chain uses TRBV5-4 with TRBJ2-2; TRBD2 aligns across 12 bases. Germline V gene data show CDR1 as SGHNT and CDR2 as YYREEE (reference sequence). The CDR3 has 15 residues. The trim removed 3 bases at V and 4 bases at J, leaving 1 base unmatched. DNA of the CDR3: TGTGCCAGCAGCTCACTAGCGGGAGGCACCGGGGAGCTGTTTTTT. This sequence encodes CASSSLAGGTGELFF.

The V gene is TRBV5-6, the J gene TRBJ1-2; weak D call: TRBD1 (5 bases). With 3 bases removed from V and 4 bases from J, the gap between germline ends came to 19 bases. CDR1 and CDR2 (germline): SGHDT, YYEEEE. The CDR3 has 16 residues. CDR3 loop: CASSWSGSREIYGYTF. CDR3 coding DNA: TGTGCCAGCAGCTGGTCAGGGTCCCGAGAGATCTATGGCTACACCTTC.

This chain joins TRBV25-1 and TRBJ2-1; TRBD2 matches at 10 bases. Germline loops: CDR1 MGHDK, CDR2 SYGVNS. Germline trimming cut 3 bases from V and 2 bases from J; bases unmatched to any gene: 4. This CDR3 spans 16 amino acids. In DNA form, the CDR3 reads TGTGCCAGCAGTGATCCCGGGACTAGCGCCTACAATGAGCAGTTCTTC. It encodes CASSDPGTSAYNEQFF.